This T cell receptor (beta chain) was captured by sequencing in a study of Tregs in tolerant kidney transplant recipients. TCRdb's table, derived via immunoSEQ multiplex PCR, lists solely in-frame clones and lacks some. The data contain some 68,000 clones, 84% of them singletons. CD4+CD25+CD127- Tregs, CD4+CD25- non-Tregs, CD4 and CD8 cells were sorted. As for this clone: Its antigen is not known.

Points from the study as a whole: Tregs expanded with activated donor B cells seemed most donor-specific. Validation in larger populations is needed because few patients were studied. This study did not directly address biological reproducibility.

The ends lost 6 bases at V and 8 bases at J; junction bases unmatched: 9. The CDR3 has 14 residues. The germline V gene encodes CDR1 SGHTA and CDR2 FQGNSA. The chain has TRBV7-2 and TRBJ2-3, with TRBD2 matching 9 bases. Sample: CD4+ T cells from blood. The receptor was derived from a human donor in good health. The CDR3 coding sequence is TGTGCCAGCAGATTGAAACTAGCGGGCGTTACGCAGTATTTT. Amino acids: CASRLKLAGVTQYF.